Following are 16 T cell receptor beta chains from one sample sequenced in a study of cytotoxic CD8 clonotypes in ibrutinib-treated CLL. The repertoire was sequenced with immunoSEQ multiplex PCR; TCRdb's copy has only in-frame clones and lacks some. The sample records some 50,000 clones, about three fifths being singletons. The sample in question was PBMCs, obtained after 24 months of ibrutinib treatment. The receptors shown here come from a human donor with chronic lymphocytic leukemia.

The chain has TRBV5-1 and TRBJ2-1; the D gene is possibly TRBD2 (7 bases). The germline V gene encodes CDR1 SGHRS and CDR2 YFSETQ. This CDR3 is built from 16 residues. Trimming shortened V by 1 base and J by 8 bases, and 19 bases separated the two germline ends. CDR3 protein: CASSLSRGATSDEQFF. CDR3 coding DNA: TGCGCCAGCAGCTTGAGCCGGGGGGCCACTTCGGATGAGCAGTTCTTC.

The rearrangement uses TRBV6-1 and TRBJ1-2, with D possibly being TRBD1 (5 bases). V was pared by 7 bases and J by 3 bases, with 12 bases between. In germline, CDR1 is MNHNS, CDR2 SASEGT. This CDR3 has 13 residues. The CDR3 DNA follows: TGTGCCAGCAATCAGGGCTACCACTATGGCTACACCTTC. This translates into CASNQGYHYGYTF.

The rearrangement uses TRBV6-5 and TRBJ2-7; tentatively, D is TRBD1 or TRBD2 (5 bases each). V lost 6 bases to trimming and J lost 0 bases, with 15 bases between them. CDR1 is MNHEY, CDR2 SVGAGI, per germline. The CDR3 contains 15 residues. The CDR3 loop is CASRGSGRSSYEQYF. DNA of the CDR3: TGTGCCAGCAGAGGCTCAGGGAGAAGCTCCTACGAGCAGTACTTC.

The V and J genes are TRBV5-1 and TRBJ2-1; 9 bases are a match to TRBD1. The V segment lost 4 bases and the J segment 7 bases; nucleotides outside the gene matches: 9. The CDR3 has 15 amino acids. Germline V gene sequence: CDR1 SGHRS, CDR2 YFSETQ. The CDR3 nucleotides read TGCGCCAGCAGCGCAGGGACAGGGTTAGGGAATGAGCAGTTCTTC. Translated: CASSAGTGLGNEQFF.

The chain joins TRBV19 to TRBJ2-1; TRBD2 matches 7 bases. CDR1 is LNHDA and CDR2 is SQIVND in the germline V gene (reference sequence). V lost 8 bases and J lost 4; bases outside the gene matches: 5. CDR3 length: 13 residues. This chain's CDR3 is CASEGGLYNEQFF. CDR3 sequence (DNA): TGTGCCAGTGAGGGAGGGCTGTACAATGAGCAGTTCTTC.

The rearrangement uses TRBV13 and TRBJ1-3, with D unresolved. From germline, CDR1 is PRHDT and CDR2 FYEKMQ (reference sequence). Trimming took 7 bases from V and 0 from J, leaving 16 bases between them. The CDR3 runs 16 residues. CDR3 coding DNA: TGTGCCAGCACGAGAAGATGGACCGTCTCTGGAAACACCATATATTTT. It specifies CASTRRWTVSGNTIYF.

The chain combines TRBV27 with TRBJ1-2, with 12 positions matching TRBD1. The CDR3 is made up of 15 amino acids. Germline V gene data show CDR1 as MNHEY and CDR2 as SMNVEV (reference sequence). V was clipped by 6 bases and J by 4 bases; unmatched bases: 6. CDR3 sequence reads: CASRRGTGGGYGYTF. For the CDR3, the DNA is TGTGCCAGCAGGCGGGGGACAGGGGGCGGCTATGGCTACACCTTC.

In its sample, this clone was seen many times. V gene TRBV11-2 combines with J gene TRBJ2-5; 11 positions match TRBD2. Germline loops: CDR1 SGHAT, CDR2 FQNNGV. J gave up 4 bases and V 2 bases, and 6 bases lay outside the gene matches. The CDR3 is 16 residues long. CDR3 nucleotide sequence: TGTGCCAGCAGCTTAATTTTAGCGGGGGGGCGAGAGACCCAGTACTTC. Protein product: CASSLILAGGRETQYF.

This chain links TRBV11-2 with TRBJ2-5; D is tentatively TRBD1 or TRBD2 (5 bases each). The assigned J gene may be wrong: the sequence end matches TRBJ2-7 better. Per germline, CDR1 SGHAT and CDR2 FQNNGV. This CDR3 is built from 14 residues. CDR3 sequence (DNA): TGTGCCAGCACCGAGGGGTTTTTCTCCTACGAGCAGTACTTC. This gives the protein CASTEGFFSYEQYF.

This chain links TRBV27 with TRBJ2-7; D may be TRBD1 (6 bases). Per the germline V gene, CDR1 is MNHEY and CDR2 is SMNVEV (reference sequence). Trimming cost V 4 bases and J 5 bases, with 15 bases left between them. This CDR3 is 14 amino acids long. DNA for the CDR3: TGTGCCAGCAGTTCCCTTTACGAGGGGGACGAGCAGTACTTC. Translation gives CASSSLYEGDEQYF.

Note on this clone: The same CDR3 is also encoded by other DNA sequences in this sample. The V gene is TRBV5-1, the J gene TRBJ2-5, with 8 bases that match TRBD2. The CDR3 totals 14 residues. The V gene's germline CDR1 is SGHRS and CDR2 YFSETQ. V shed 2 bases and J 1 base; nucleotides not matched to a gene: 1. The CDR3 bases are TGCGCCAGCAGCTTAGCGGGGGCCCAAGAGACCCAGTACTTC. This encodes CASSLAGAQETQYF.

The V and J genes are TRBV6-1 and TRBJ1-5; tentative D call: TRBD1 (6 bases). The CDR3 loop spans 15 amino acids. Germline V gene lookup returns CDR1 MNHNS and CDR2 SASEGT. Trimming removed 2 bases from V and 5 bases from J, with 13 bases in between. CDR3 DNA sequence: TGTGCCAGCAGTGAATACAGGGTGGTCCATCAGCCCCAGCATTTT. It yields the protein CASSEYRVVHQPQHF.

The chain is built from TRBV2 and TRBJ2-1, with 7 bases fitting TRBD2. CDR3 length: 13 amino acids. J gave up 7 bases and V 6 bases, and 6 bases lay outside the gene matches. Germline V CDR1 and CDR2: SNHLY, FYNNEI. Here the CDR3 DNA reads TGTGCCAGCAGACTCTGGGGGGGAAATGAGCAGTTCTTC. Its protein is CASRLWGGNEQFF.

This clone was detected once. This chain uses TRBV11-2 with TRBJ2-7; TRBD1 matches 10 bases. The germline CDR1 and CDR2 sequences are SGHAT and FQNNGV. With V trimmed by 3 bases and J by 2 bases, 4 bases remained unmatched. CDR3 length: 15 amino acids. The CDR3 region has the DNA TGTGCCAGCAGCTTCCGGGACAGGGGAACCTACGAGCAGTACTTC. Encoded protein: CASSFRDRGTYEQYF.

The V call is TRBV4-1, the J call TRBJ1-2; no definite D call. Trimming removed 1 base at V and 2 bases at J, with 11 bases between. The CDR3 spans 15 residues. CDR1 and CDR2 (germline): MGHRA, YSYEKL. The CDR3 reads CASSQGPDGNYGYTF. In DNA, the CDR3 is TGCGCCAGCAGCCAAGGACCGGACGGGAACTATGGCTACACCTTC.

This clone has a handful of counts. V is TRBV27 and J is TRBJ1-5; perhaps TRBD1 as D (5 bases). CDR3 size: 13 residues. Germline CDR1 reads MNHEY; CDR2 reads SMNVEV (reference sequence). Trimming removed 7 bases at V and 5 bases at J, with 12 bases between. As DNA, the CDR3 is TGTGCCAGCACCGACAGTTACGATCAGCCCCAGCATTTT. Protein sequence: CASTDSYDQPQHF.